These 21 T cell receptor beta chains originate from one sample sequenced in a study of blood T cell repertoires in COVID-19. The method was immunoSEQ multiplex PCR; TCRdb's version includes in-frame clones alone and lacks a portion of them. The table has about 280,000 clones, around 85% seen once; the top ten hold approximately 11%. The specimen was peripheral blood. The receptors shown here come from a woman between 65 and 79 years old with acute or convalescent COVID-19.

The gene calls are TRBV6-5 and TRBJ2-1, with 8 bases that match TRBD2. The CDR3 extends over 16 amino acids. Germline CDR1 and CDR2: MNHEY and SVGAGI. J was trimmed by 6 bases and V by 0 bases; bases with no gene match: 7. The CDR3 DNA follows: TGTGCCAGCAGTTACTCCCTTCTAGCGGGCAGCAATGAGCAGTTCTTC. It codes for CASSYSLLAGSNEQFF.

The chain uses TRBV11-2 and TRBJ1-1, with a tentative D call TRBD1 (6 bases). The CDR3 consists of 16 residues. From germline, CDR1 is SGHAT and CDR2 FQNNGV. The germline V and J ends were trimmed by 6 bases and 4 bases, with 21 bases remaining between them. The CDR3 region has the DNA TGTGCCAGCAGGCGGCCGGGAGGGGGGGTTAGCACTGAAGCTTTCTTT. Translating gives CASRRPGGGVSTEAFF.

This sequence joins TRBV30 and TRBJ2-3, with D unclear. V lost 6 bases and J 0 bases, leaving 16 bases between the germline ends. The CDR3 is 15 residues long. The V gene's germline CDR1 is GTSNPN and CDR2 SVGIG (reference sequence). CDR3 amino acids: CACNPVAGSTDTQYF. DNA for the CDR3: TGTGCCTGCAACCCCGTAGCCGGGAGCACAGATACGCAGTATTTT. Based on the CDR3 plus reference TRBV30 and TRBJ2-3, the full variable domain is SQTIHQWPATLVQPVGSPLSLECTVEGTSNPNLYWYRQAAGRGLQLLFYSVGIGQISSEVPQNLSASRPQDRQFILSSKKLLLSDSGFYLCACNPVAGSTDTQYFGPGTRLTVL.

On this clone: Other DNA sequences in this sample translate to the same CDR3. The CDR3 sequence is CASSFTGVGETQYF. The CDR3 region has the DNA TGCGCCAGCAGCTTTACAGGGGTCGGAGAGACCCAGTACTTC. The V and J genes are TRBV5-1 and TRBJ2-5, with 7 positions matching TRBD1. V was pared by 2 bases and J by 4 bases, with 5 bases of the junction left unmatched. Looked up from germline, CDR1 is SGHRS and CDR2 is YFSETQ. This CDR3 spans 14 amino acids.

CDR3 nucleotide sequence: TGTGCCAGCAGCTTAGACCCGGTGCGGAACACAGATACGCAGTATTTT. Translated, it gives CASSLDPVRNTDTQYF. The gene calls are TRBV11-2 and TRBJ2-3; D gene uncertain. Trimming pared 0 bases from V and 2 bases from J, leaving 12 bases between. The CDR3 is 16 amino acids. Germline V gene sequence: CDR1 SGHAT, CDR2 FQNNGV.

V gene TRBV7-9 combines with J gene TRBJ2-1; 8 bases map to TRBD1. Trimming removed 1 base from V and 5 bases from J; junction bases left unmatched: 10. The germline V gene encodes CDR1 SEHNR and CDR2 FQNEAQ (reference sequence). The CDR3 covers 17 residues. In nucleotides, the CDR3 is TGTGCCAGCAGCTTAGATCAGGGGGCCCGGGGAGACAATGAGCAGTTCTTC. Its translation is CASSLDQGARGDNEQFF.

This clone was seen once. This sequence joins TRBV19 and TRBJ2-5, with D unclear. This CDR3 has 14 residues. The V end was cut by 3 bases, the J end by 5 bases, with 13 bases between. In germline, CDR1 is LNHDA, CDR2 SQIVND (reference sequence). CDR3 loop: CASSIGRVRETQYF. DNA for the CDR3: TGTGCCAGTAGTATCGGTCGTGTCCGGGAGACCCAGTACTTC.

Only one count was recorded for this clone. The chain couples TRBV5-5 to TRBJ2-3; TRBD2 is a possible D gene (5 bases). The CDR3 runs to 16 residues. Germline V CDR1 and CDR2: SGHKS, YYEKEE (reference sequence). V gave up 4 bases and J gave up 8 bases, with 23 bases separating them. CDR3 in amino acids: CASSTTPGLETGTQYF. CDR3 coding DNA: TGTGCCAGCAGCACGACTCCAGGACTCGAGACGGGTACGCAGTATTTT.

The V call is TRBV7-3, the J call TRBJ2-6; tentatively, D is TRBD1 (6 bases). Germline V gene data show CDR1 as SGHTA and CDR2 as FQGTGA. V lost 4 bases to trimming and J lost 1 base, with 8 bases between them. The CDR3 totals 15 residues. The CDR3 coding sequence is TGTGCCAGCAGCTCAGGGGCATCTGGGGCCAACGTCCTGACTTTC. As protein: CASSSGASGANVLTF.

The chain uses TRBV5-1 and TRBJ2-2; 9 bases align to TRBD1. The CDR3 loop spans 15 amino acids. Losses at the gene ends were 4 bases for V and 5 bases for J; bases not matched to a gene: 6. Germline CDR1 and CDR2: SGHRS and YFSETQ. The chain's CDR3 is CASSNSQGATGELFF. CDR3 nucleotides: TGCGCCAGCAGCAACTCACAGGGGGCGACCGGGGAGCTGTTTTTT.

The genes are TRBV3-1 (or the pseudogene TRBV3-2) and TRBJ2-7, with D possibly matching TRBD2 (5 bases). With 4 bases removed from V and 5 bases from J, the gap between germline ends came to 9 bases. CDR1 is LGHDT and CDR2 is YNNKEL in the germline V gene (reference sequence). This CDR3 contains 12 residues. CDR3 nucleotides: TGTGCCAGCAGCCGTTACGGGGACGAGCAGTACTTC. This encodes CASSRYGDEQYF.

This chain connects TRBV5-1 to TRBJ2-7; D possibly corresponds to TRBD2 (6 bases). The CDR3 covers 14 residues. Trimming shortened V by 4 bases and J by 3 bases, and 14 bases separated the two germline ends. The germline gives CDR1 SGHRS, CDR2 YFSETQ. The CDR3 region is CASSARGRYYEQYF. CDR3 coding DNA: TGCGCCAGCAGCGCGCGGGGACGGTACTACGAGCAGTACTTC.

CDR3: CASSVQERGVLETQYF. CDR3 nucleotide sequence: TGTGCCAGCAGTGTTCAGGAGCGGGGGGTATTAGAGACCCAGTACTTC. V is TRBV25-1 and J is TRBJ2-5; 9 bases match TRBD2. The CDR3 length is 16 residues. Germline CDR1 is MGHDK and CDR2 is SYGVNS. The V and J ends lost 4 bases and 4 bases, in that order; junction bases with no gene match: 10. Filled out from reference TRBV25-1 and TRBJ2-5, the complete variable domain reads EADIYQTPRYLVIGTGKKITLECSQTMGHDKMYWYQQDPGMELHLIHYSYGVNSTEKGDLSSESTVSRIRTEHFPLTLESARPSHTSQYLCASSVQERGVLETQYFGPGTRLLVL.

V usage is TRBV5-1 and J usage is TRBJ1-2; 7 bases fit TRBD1. The CDR3 is 16 amino acids. The germline gives CDR1 SGHRS, CDR2 YFSETQ. Losses at the gene ends were 4 bases for V and 0 bases for J; bases not matched to a gene: 9. The CDR3 DNA sequence: TGCGCCAGCAGCCCCGGAGGGGGCCGAGCTAACTATGGCTACACCTTC. This translates into CASSPGGGRANYGYTF.

This chain joins TRBV7-9 and TRBJ1-1; D not resolved. CDR1 and CDR2 (germline): SEHNR, FQNEAQ (reference sequence). The CDR3 is 15 residues long. V was trimmed by 1 base and J by 2 bases, leaving 11 bases between them. The CDR3 spells CASSLGVSPNTEAFF. The CDR3 DNA sequence: TGTGCCAGCAGCTTAGGAGTGTCCCCTAACACTGAAGCTTTCTTT.

The CDR3 DNA is TGTGCCAGCTCTCGCGGGGGGCCCTCCGATACGCAGTATTTT. Its translation is CASSRGGPSDTQYF. V and J are TRBV18 and TRBJ2-3; TRBD2 aligns across 8 bases. The CDR3 is 14 residues long. Germline V gene lookup returns CDR1 KGHSH and CDR2 LQKENI. The J segment lost 6 bases and the V segment lost 6 bases, leaving 8 bases of the junction unmatched.

With regard to this clone: Other DNA sequences in the sample encode the same CDR3. The V call is TRBV18, the J call TRBJ1-3, with D hard to call. Germline V gene lookup returns CDR1 KGHSH and CDR2 LQKENI. The CDR3 is 14 residues long. Trimming stripped 3 bases from V and 0 bases from J, with 6 bases between. Here the CDR3 reads CASSPGSSGNTIYF. CDR3 nucleotide sequence: TGTGCCAGCTCACCTGGCAGCTCTGGAAACACCATATATTTT.

To note about this clone: The sample carries other DNA sequences with the same CDR3. CDR3 region: CASSFPGQGQPQHF. The CDR3 DNA reads as TGTGCCAGCAGCTTCCCCGGACAGGGCCAGCCCCAGCATTTT. The chain links TRBV7-9 to TRBJ1-5, with 8 nucleotides matching TRBD1. From germline, CDR1 is SEHNR and CDR2 FQNEAQ (reference sequence). This CDR3 region has 14 residues. Germline trimming cut 3 bases from V and 7 bases from J; bases unmatched to any gene: 5.

This clone was detected once. The rearrangement links TRBV5-6 to TRBJ1-2; D remains unclear. The V end lost 3 bases, the J end lost 4 bases, and 13 bases lay between the germline ends. Germline CDR1 is SGHDT and CDR2 is YYEEEE. This CDR3 comprises 14 residues. CDR3 nucleotide sequence: TGTGCCAGCAGCTCCGCGGGCGTACTCTATGGCTACACCTTC. Protein: CASSSAGVLYGYTF.

About this clone: The junction does not match germline at one end; this may be a read error. This sequence joins TRBV6-1 and TRBJ1-2, with 8 positions matching TRBD1. Germline-derived CDR1 and CDR2 are MNHNS and SASEGT. This CDR3 has 12 amino acids. The CDR3 coding sequence is TGTGCCAGCGGTGACAGGGGATTTGGCTACACCTTC. As protein: CASGDRGFGYTF.

The chain combines TRBV6-6 with TRBJ1-3; TRBD1 is a possible D gene (5 bases). Per the germline V gene, CDR1 is MNHNY and CDR2 is SVGAGI (reference sequence). The V gene lost 5 bases and the J gene lost 1 base, with 12 bases spanning the gap. CDR3 length: 15 residues. For the CDR3, the DNA is TGTGCCAGCAGTCCTCAGGGAAAGTCTGGAAACACCATATATTTT. Translation gives CASSPQGKSGNTIYF.